This T cell receptor (beta chain) is from a study of CD8 T cells in ankylosing spondylitis. Study-wide findings and caveats: Past studies reported some motif variants in reactive arthritis synovial fluid and blood. Ankylosing spondylitis blood seemed to carry a telltale TCR beta motif made of fewer than ten highly homologous variants. The disease-linked clones had a CD8+ phenotype and low blood frequencies.

Library preparation for TCR beta used quantitative 5'-RACE with molecular barcodes. MiXCR was run by TCRdb on the 5' RACE reads, yielding one entry per CDR3 protein. The sample lists 800,000 to 900,000 distinct CDR3 sequences; over 9.5% were seen once. The V gene end was trimmed by 2 bases and the J gene end by 0 bases; junction bases not matched to a gene: 7. This CDR3 region has 17 residues. Germline V gene data show CDR1 as SGHTA and CDR2 as FQGNSA. This clonotype was detected once. Its specificity is not known. This chain links TRBV7-2 with TRBJ1-5; 7 positions agree with TRBD1. Sequencing input: blood, either unsorted or a sorted T cell fraction (not recorded which). The TCR was taken from a male donor with ankylosing spondylitis. The CDR3 nucleotides are TGTGCCAGCAGCTTAAGGACAGGACCTTATAGCAATCAGCCCCAGCATTTT. Protein sequence: CASSLRTGPYSNQPQHF.